Listed below are T cell receptor beta chains from one sample, sequenced in a study of post-analysis software for immune sequencing data. TCRdb re-analysed the PCR reads in MiXCR, keeping a single row per CDR3 protein. The table records more than 350,000 distinct CDR3 sequences, roughly 40% of them present only once. Sequencing was carried out using blood. The receptors derive from a girl aged 2-10 years with multiple sclerosis. Each CDR3 is given with its conserved first and last residue. Fields, in order: J gene, V gene, D gene, clone size, CDR3 length, CDR3 DNA, CDR3 protein. D genes are given only for firm matches. Size tells how often a clone was seen (once, few, many) or the class of an expanded clone, and some rows leave it out.

J gene: TRBJ2-7; V gene: TRBV9; D gene: NA; clone size: NA; CDR3 length: 14; CDR3 DNA: TGTGCCAGCAGCCCCGAGGGACGGTCCTACGAGCAGTACTTC; CDR3 protein: CASSPEGRSYEQYF
J gene: TRBJ1-2; V gene: TRBV24-1; D gene: TRBD1; clone size: few; CDR3 length: 14; CDR3 DNA: TGTGCCACCAGTGACCGGGACAGGGGGTATGGCTACACCTTC; CDR3 protein: CATSDRDRGYGYTF
J gene: TRBJ2-7; V gene: TRBV29-1; D gene: NA; clone size: NA; CDR3 length: 14; CDR3 DNA: TGCAGCGTTGTCGAGGAATCGAGCTCCTACGAGCAGTACTTC; CDR3 protein: CSVVEESSSYEQYF
J gene: TRBJ2-1; V gene: TRBV29-1; D gene: TRBD2; clone size: few; CDR3 length: 15; CDR3 DNA: TGCAGCGTGTGGACTGGCGGGAGGAATTCCAATGAGCAGTTCTTC; CDR3 protein: CSVWTGGRNSNEQFF
J gene: TRBJ2-7; V gene: TRBV9; D gene: TRBD2; clone size: few; CDR3 length: 15; CDR3 DNA: TGTGCCAGCAGCGTAGGTTCGGGAGGCGGCTACGAGCAGTACTTC; CDR3 protein: CASSVGSGGGYEQYF
J gene: TRBJ1-2; V gene: TRBV28; D gene: TRBD1; clone size: NA; CDR3 length: 18; CDR3 DNA: TGTGCCAGCAGTTTCGTGACAGGGGGCGGCCCAGGGCGATATGGCTACACCTTC; CDR3 protein: CASSFVTGGGPGRYGYTF
J gene: TRBJ1-4; V gene: TRBV6-6; D gene: NA; clone size: NA; CDR3 length: 14; CDR3 DNA: TGTGCCAGCAGTTACGGACAGCCTAATGAAAAACTGTTTTTT; CDR3 protein: CASSYGQPNEKLFF
J gene: TRBJ1-4; V gene: TRBV29-1; D gene: NA; clone size: NA; CDR3 length: 13; CDR3 DNA: TGCAGCGCCATCCAGGCCTCTAATGAAAAACTGTTTTTT; CDR3 protein: CSAIQASNEKLFF
J gene: TRBJ1-5; V gene: TRBV12-3/TRBV12-4; D gene: TRBD1; clone size: few; CDR3 length: 16; CDR3 DNA: TGTGCCAGCAGTTTAAGACAGGGAAGAGGAAATCAGCCCCAGCATTTT; CDR3 protein: CASSLRQGRGNQPQHF
J gene: TRBJ2-7; V gene: TRBV30; D gene: NA; clone size: NA; CDR3 length: 16; CDR3 DNA: TGTGCCTGGAGTGTAGGACAAAGGGTATGGAACTACGAGCAGTACTTC; CDR3 protein: CAWSVGQRVWNYEQYF
J gene: TRBJ1-5; V gene: TRBV5-8; D gene: TRBD1; clone size: NA; CDR3 length: 16; CDR3 DNA: TGTGCCAGCAGCAGCTTCAGGGACAGGGAATATCAGCCCCAGCATTTT; CDR3 protein: CASSSFRDREYQPQHF
J gene: TRBJ1-2; V gene: TRBV5-1; D gene: NA; clone size: NA; CDR3 length: 14; CDR3 DNA: TGCGCCAGCAGCTTCCAGGGGCGGGAGGATGGCTACACCTTC; CDR3 protein: CASSFQGREDGYTF
J gene: TRBJ2-1; V gene: TRBV7-2; D gene: NA; clone size: NA; CDR3 length: 15; CDR3 DNA: TGTGCCAGCGGCTTAGTGGGGGACATCATCCTCGAGCAGTTCTTC; CDR3 protein: CASGLVGDIILEQFF
J gene: TRBJ2-4; V gene: TRBV7-2; D gene: TRBD2; clone size: NA; CDR3 length: 16; CDR3 DNA: TGTGCCAGCAGCTTAGAGGCGGGGGGAGCCAAAAACATTCAGTACTTC; CDR3 protein: CASSLEAGGAKNIQYF
J gene: TRBJ2-7; V gene: TRBV5-1; D gene: NA; clone size: few; CDR3 length: 15; CDR3 DNA: TGCGCCAGCAGCCAGACAAAAACCACGATCTACGAGCAGTACTTC; CDR3 protein: CASSQTKTTIYEQYF
J gene: TRBJ2-5; V gene: TRBV29-1; D gene: TRBD1; clone size: few; CDR3 length: 12; CDR3 DNA: TGCAGCGTTGTACAGGGGCAAAAGACCCAGTACTTC; CDR3 protein: CSVVQGQKTQYF
J gene: TRBJ2-1; V gene: TRBV6-2/TRBV6-3; D gene: NA; clone size: medium-sized; CDR3 length: 16; CDR3 DNA: TGTGCCAGCAGTTACTTTTACGCAGAAAGGGCCAATGAGCAGTTCTTC; CDR3 protein: CASSYFYAERANEQFF
J gene: TRBJ2-7; V gene: TRBV20-1; D gene: NA; clone size: few; CDR3 length: 14; CDR3 DNA: TGCAGTGCTTTTTCTCCGGGACACAATTACGAGCAGTACTTC; CDR3 protein: CSAFSPGHNYEQYF
J gene: TRBJ2-3; V gene: TRBV29-1; D gene: NA; clone size: NA; CDR3 length: 13; CDR3 DNA: TGCAGCGTCGGAGGGCAGGGGGCAGATACGCAGTATTTT; CDR3 protein: CSVGGQGADTQYF
J gene: TRBJ1-5; V gene: TRBV6-1; D gene: TRBD1; clone size: few; CDR3 length: 18; CDR3 DNA: TGTGCCAGCAGAGAAACAGGGGTCAGGGTATCGGGCAATCAGCCCCAGCATTTT; CDR3 protein: CASRETGVRVSGNQPQHF
J gene: TRBJ2-3; V gene: TRBV11-2; D gene: TRBD2; clone size: few; CDR3 length: 18; CDR3 DNA: TGTGCCAGCAGCTTAGATCCTAGCGGGAGGGCCCTAACAGATACGCAGTATTTT; CDR3 protein: CASSLDPSGRALTDTQYF
J gene: TRBJ2-3; V gene: TRBV5-1; D gene: NA; clone size: NA; CDR3 length: 15; CDR3 DNA: TGCGCCAGCAGCATACTTAGCGGCAAAACAGATACGCAGTATTTT; CDR3 protein: CASSILSGKTDTQYF
J gene: TRBJ1-5; V gene: TRBV5-1; D gene: NA; clone size: NA; CDR3 length: 16; CDR3 DNA: TGCGCCAGCAGACCCGGGGGTGTAAATAGCAATCAGCCCCAGCATTTT; CDR3 protein: CASRPGGVNSNQPQHF
J gene: TRBJ2-3; V gene: TRBV6-5; D gene: TRBD1; clone size: NA; CDR3 length: 17; CDR3 DNA: TGTGCCAGCAGTTACCGGACAGGTCCCCGCAGCACAGATACGCAGTATTTT; CDR3 protein: CASSYRTGPRSTDTQYF
J gene: TRBJ2-5; V gene: TRBV6-6; D gene: NA; clone size: few; CDR3 length: 15; CDR3 DNA: TGTGCCAGCTGGGAGGGGGCAGCATTACAAGAGACCCAGTACTTC; CDR3 protein: CASWEGAALQETQYF